This T cell receptor (beta chain) was observed in a study of blood T cell repertoires in COVID-19. Study in general: The United States, Italy and Spain were the sources of the acute and convalescent COVID-19 samples. T cells, B-cell-depleted T cells, or PBMCs provided the cDNA or gDNA that served as material.

The CDR3 totals 13 residues. Germline values: CDR1 SGDLS, CDR2 YYNGEE. The V segment lost 4 bases and the J segment 4 bases; nucleotides outside the gene matches: 4. Methods used by the authors: Nucleated cell number was recorded as an estimate derived from reference gene primer amplification. The method was immunoSEQ multiplex PCR; TCRdb's version includes in-frame clones alone and lacks a portion of them. V, J and clone size are taken as reported in that table, and D and trimming were inferred from the DNA itself. This table holds roughly 100,000 clones, 80% to 90% found once. Material for sequencing was peripheral blood. V and J are TRBV9 and TRBJ1-1, with TRBD1 matching over 7 bases. The TCR originated in a woman in her sixties or seventies with acute or convalescent COVID-19. CDR3: CASSLTGFTEAFF. The CDR3, as DNA: TGTGCCAGCAGCCTGACAGGGTTCACTGAAGCTTTCTTT.